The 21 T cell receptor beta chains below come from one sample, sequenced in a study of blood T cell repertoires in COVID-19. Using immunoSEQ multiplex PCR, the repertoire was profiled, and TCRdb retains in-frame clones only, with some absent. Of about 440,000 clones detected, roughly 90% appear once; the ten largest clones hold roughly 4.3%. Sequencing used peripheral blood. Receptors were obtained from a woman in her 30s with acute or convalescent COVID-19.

The CDR3 nucleotides are TGTGCCAGCAGCCCCGGGACAGGGGATGTCGAGACCCAGTACTTC. It yields the protein CASSPGTGDVETQYF. The V call is TRBV2, the J call TRBJ2-5, with TRBD1 matching 10 bases. With 6 bases clipped from V and 5 bases from J, the junction kept 9 bases outside the gene matches. Per germline, CDR1 SNHLY and CDR2 FYNNEI. This CDR3 is 15 amino acids long.

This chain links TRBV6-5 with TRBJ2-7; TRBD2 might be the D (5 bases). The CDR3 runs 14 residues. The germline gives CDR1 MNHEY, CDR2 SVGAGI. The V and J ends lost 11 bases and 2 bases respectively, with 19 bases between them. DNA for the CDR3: TGTGCCTCACTCAACCCAGGAGGCACCTACGAGCAGTACTTC. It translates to CASLNPGGTYEQYF.

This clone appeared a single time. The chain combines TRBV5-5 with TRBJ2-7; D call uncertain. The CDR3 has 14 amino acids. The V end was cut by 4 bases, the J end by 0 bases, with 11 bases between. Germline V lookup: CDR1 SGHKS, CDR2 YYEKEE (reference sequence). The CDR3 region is CASSNTASSYEQYF. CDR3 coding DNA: TGTGCCAGCAGCAATACCGCCAGCTCCTACGAGCAGTACTTC.

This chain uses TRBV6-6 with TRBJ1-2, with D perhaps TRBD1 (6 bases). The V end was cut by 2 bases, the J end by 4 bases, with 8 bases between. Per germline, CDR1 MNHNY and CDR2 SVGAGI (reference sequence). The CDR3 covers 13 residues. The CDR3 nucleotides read TGTGCCAGCAGTTACGTAGGGGGCTATGGCTACACCTTC. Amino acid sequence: CASSYVGGYGYTF.

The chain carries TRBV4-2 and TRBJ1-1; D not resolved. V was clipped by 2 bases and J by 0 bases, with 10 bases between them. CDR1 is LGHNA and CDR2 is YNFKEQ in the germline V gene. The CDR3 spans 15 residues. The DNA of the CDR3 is TGTGCCAGCAGCCAATTTCGAGAAATGAACACTGAAGCTTTCTTT. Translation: CASSQFREMNTEAFF.

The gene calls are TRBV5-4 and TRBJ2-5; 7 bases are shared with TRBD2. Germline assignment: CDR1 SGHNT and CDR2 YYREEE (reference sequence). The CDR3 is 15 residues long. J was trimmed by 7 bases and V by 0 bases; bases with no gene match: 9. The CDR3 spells CASSLGTRPYGTQYF. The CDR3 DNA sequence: TGTGCCAGCAGCTTGGGGACTAGGCCGTATGGGACCCAGTACTTC. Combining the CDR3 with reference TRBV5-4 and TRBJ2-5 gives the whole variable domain ETGVTQSPTHLIKTRGQQVTLRCSSQSGHNTVSWYQQALGQGPQFIFQYYREEENGRGNFPPRFSGLQFPNYSSELNVNALELDDSALYLCASSLGTRPYGTQYFGPGTRLLVL.

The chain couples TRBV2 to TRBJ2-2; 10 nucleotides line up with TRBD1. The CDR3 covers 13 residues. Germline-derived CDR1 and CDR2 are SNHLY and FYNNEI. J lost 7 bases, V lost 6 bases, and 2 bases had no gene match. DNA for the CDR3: TGTGCCAGCAGGGGACAGGGGATCGGGGAGCTGTTTTTT. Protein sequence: CASRGQGIGELFF.

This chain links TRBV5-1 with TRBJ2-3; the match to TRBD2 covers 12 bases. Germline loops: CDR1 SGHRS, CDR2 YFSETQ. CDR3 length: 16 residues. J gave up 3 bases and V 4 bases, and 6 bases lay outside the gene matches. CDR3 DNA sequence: TGCGCCAGCAGCCCGGGGACTAGCGGGCCGACAGATACGCAGTATTTT. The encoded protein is CASSPGTSGPTDTQYF.

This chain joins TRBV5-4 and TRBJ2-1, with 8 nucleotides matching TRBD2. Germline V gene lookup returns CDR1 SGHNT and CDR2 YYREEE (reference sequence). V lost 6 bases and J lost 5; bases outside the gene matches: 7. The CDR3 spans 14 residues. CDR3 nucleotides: TGTGCCAGCACCCATAGCGGGGCGGACAATGAGCAGTTCTTC. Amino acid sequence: CASTHSGADNEQFF.

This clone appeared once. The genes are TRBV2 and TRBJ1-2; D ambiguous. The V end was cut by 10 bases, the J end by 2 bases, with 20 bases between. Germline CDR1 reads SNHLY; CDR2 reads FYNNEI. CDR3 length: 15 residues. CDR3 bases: TGTGCCACCCCGAGATCCCTGCCCAAAAACTATGGCTACACCTTC. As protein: CATPRSLPKNYGYTF.

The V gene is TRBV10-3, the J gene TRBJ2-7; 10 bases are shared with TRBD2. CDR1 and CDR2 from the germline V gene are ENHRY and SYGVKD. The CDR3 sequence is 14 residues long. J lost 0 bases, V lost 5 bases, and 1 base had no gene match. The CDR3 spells CAISSSGGSYEQYF. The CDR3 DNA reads TGTGCCATCAGTTCTAGCGGGGGCTCCTACGAGCAGTACTTC.

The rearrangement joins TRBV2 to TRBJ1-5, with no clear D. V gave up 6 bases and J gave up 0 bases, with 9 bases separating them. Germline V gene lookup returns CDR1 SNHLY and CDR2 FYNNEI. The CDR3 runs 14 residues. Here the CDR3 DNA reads TGTGCCAGCAGCTACAGAGATAGCAATCAGCCCCAGCATTTT. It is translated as CASSYRDSNQPQHF. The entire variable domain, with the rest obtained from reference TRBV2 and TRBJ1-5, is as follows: EPEVTQTPSHQVTQMGQEVILRCVPISNHLYFYWYRQILGQKVEFLVSFYNNEISEKSEIFDDQFSVERPDGSNFTLKIRSTKLEDSAMYFCASSYRDSNQPQHFGDGTRLSIL.

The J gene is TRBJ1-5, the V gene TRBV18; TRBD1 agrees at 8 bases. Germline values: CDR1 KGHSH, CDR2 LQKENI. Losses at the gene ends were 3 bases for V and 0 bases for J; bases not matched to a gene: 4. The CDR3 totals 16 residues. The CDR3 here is CASSPDRADSNQPQHF. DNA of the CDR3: TGTGCCAGCTCACCGGACAGGGCCGATAGCAATCAGCCCCAGCATTTT.

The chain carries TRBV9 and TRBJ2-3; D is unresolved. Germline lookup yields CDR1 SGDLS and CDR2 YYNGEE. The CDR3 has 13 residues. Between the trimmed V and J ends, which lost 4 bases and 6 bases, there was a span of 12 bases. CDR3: CASSLSDPDTQYF. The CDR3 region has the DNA TGTGCCAGCAGCCTCAGCGATCCTGATACGCAGTATTTT.

In DNA form, the CDR3 reads TGTGCCAGCATGGGGGAGGGCAGCATGAACACTGAAGCTTTCTTT. This codes for CASMGEGSMNTEAFF. This chain joins TRBV5-4 and TRBJ1-1; D possibly corresponds to TRBD1 (5 bases). Germline CDR1 and CDR2: SGHNT and YYREEE (reference sequence). The CDR3 sequence is 15 residues long. Between the trimmed V and J ends, which lost 6 bases and 0 bases, there was a span of 15 bases.

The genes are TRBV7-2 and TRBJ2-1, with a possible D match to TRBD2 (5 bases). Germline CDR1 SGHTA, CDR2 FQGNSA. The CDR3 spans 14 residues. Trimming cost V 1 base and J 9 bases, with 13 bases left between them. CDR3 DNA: TGTGCCAGCAGCTTAGGCCGGTCGAGCGGTGAGCAGTTCTTC. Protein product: CASSLGRSSGEQFF.

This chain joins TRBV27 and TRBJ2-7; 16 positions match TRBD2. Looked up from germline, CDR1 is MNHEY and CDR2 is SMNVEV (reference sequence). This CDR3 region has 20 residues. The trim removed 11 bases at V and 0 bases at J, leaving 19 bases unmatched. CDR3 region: CAHGVVGPGLAGGPSYEQYF. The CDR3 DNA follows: TGTGCCCACGGTGTAGTGGGCCCGGGACTAGCGGGGGGGCCCTCCTACGAGCAGTACTTC.

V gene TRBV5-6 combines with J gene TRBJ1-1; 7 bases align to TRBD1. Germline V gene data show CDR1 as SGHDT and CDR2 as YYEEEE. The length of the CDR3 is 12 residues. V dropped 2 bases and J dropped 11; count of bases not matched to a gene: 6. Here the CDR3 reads CASSFDRAHAFF. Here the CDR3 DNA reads TGTGCCAGCAGCTTCGACAGGGCCCATGCTTTCTTT.

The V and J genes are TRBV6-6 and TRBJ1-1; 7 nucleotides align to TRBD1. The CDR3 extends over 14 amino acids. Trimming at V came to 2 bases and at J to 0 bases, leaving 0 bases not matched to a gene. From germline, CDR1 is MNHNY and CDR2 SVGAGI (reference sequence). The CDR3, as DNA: TGTGCCAGCAGTTACGGGACAGTGAACACTGAAGCTTTCTTT. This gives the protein CASSYGTVNTEAFF.

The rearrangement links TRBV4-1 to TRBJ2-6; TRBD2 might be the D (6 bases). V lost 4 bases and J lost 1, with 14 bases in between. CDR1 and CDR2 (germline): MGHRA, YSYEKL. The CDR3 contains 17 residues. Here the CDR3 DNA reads TGCGCCAGCAGCCCCGGGGGTCGGTCTTCTGGGGCCAACGTCCTGACTTTC. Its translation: CASSPGGRSSGANVLTF.

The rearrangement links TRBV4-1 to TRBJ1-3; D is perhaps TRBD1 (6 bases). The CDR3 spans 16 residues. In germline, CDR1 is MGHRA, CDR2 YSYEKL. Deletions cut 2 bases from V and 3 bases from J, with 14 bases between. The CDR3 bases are TGCGCCAGCAGCCAATTGGCCAGGGGTTTTGGAAACACCATATATTTT. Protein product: CASSQLARGFGNTIYF.